The 20 T cell receptor beta chains given below trace back to one sample, sequenced in a study of shared clonotypes between healthy human individuals (dated by TCRdb to about 2020). Library method: the immunoSEQ multiplex PCR assay. The source is immuneACCESS, and TCRdb retained only in-frame sequences with V and J called. Part of the clones is not carried over; for the studies checked, unresolved V genes explain less than half of this, and the remainder is unexplained. The sample records around 2.3 million clones, approximately 96% of which are singletons. Jointly, the top ten make up more than 0.1% of the sample. Material for sequencing was naive CD4+ T cells sorted from blood. The label giving this sample's cell subset or site can be read as: CD45RA+ positively selected. These TCRs come from a man in his late teens or twenties in good health.

The chain recombines TRBV5-4 with TRBJ2-5; a weak D match, TRBD2 (5 bases). The V gene's germline CDR1 is SGHNT and CDR2 YYREEE (reference sequence). Trimming shortened V by 1 base and J by 4 bases, and 14 bases separated the two germline ends. The CDR3 has 15 amino acids. As DNA, the CDR3 is TGTGCCAGCAGCTTGACCGGGAACGCCCCAGAGACCCAGTACTTC. It is translated as CASSLTGNAPETQYF. Looking up the rest from reference TRBV5-4 and TRBJ2-5 gives the full variable domain: ETGVTQSPTHLIKTRGQQVTLRCSSQSGHNTVSWYQQALGQGPQFIFQYYREEENGRGNFPPRFSGLQFPNYSSELNVNALELDDSALYLCASSLTGNAPETQYFGPGTRLLVL.

The CDR3 DNA follows: TGTGCCAGCAGCCCGAAGACCTGGGGGAGCTACGAGCAGTACTTC. Encoded protein: CASSPKTWGSYEQYF. This chain links TRBV6-5 with TRBJ2-7; the D call may be TRBD1 or TRBD2 (5 bases each). This CDR3 is built from 15 residues. From germline, CDR1 is MNHEY and CDR2 SVGAGI. The V end lost 6 bases, the J end lost 3 bases, and 18 bases lay between the germline ends.

This clone showed up just a few times. This sequence joins TRBV14 and TRBJ1-3, with D tentatively TRBD1 (5 bases). Trimming removed 4 bases from V and 4 bases from J, with 14 bases in between. There are 15 residues in the CDR3. In germline, CDR1 is SGHDN, CDR2 FVKESK. The CDR3: CASSLPGTKGNTIYF. The CDR3 region has the DNA TGTGCCAGCAGCCTCCCTGGGACCAAAGGAAACACCATATATTTT.

Remarks on this clone: Other DNA sequences of this sample code for an identical CDR3. The J gene is TRBJ1-6, the V gene TRBV9, with a weak D call TRBD1 (5 bases). V was shortened by 0 bases and J by 5 bases, with 6 bases between the two germline ends. The CDR3 spans 14 residues. The germline CDR1 and CDR2 sequences are SGDLS and YYNGEE. CDR3 DNA sequence: TGTGCCAGCAGCGTAGACAGGAATAATTCACCCCTCCACTTT. Translation gives CASSVDRNNSPLHF. Using reference TRBV9 and TRBJ1-6 for the parts outside the CDR3, the full variable domain is DSGVTQTPKHLITATGQRVTLRCSPRSGDLSVYWYQQSLDQGLQFLIQYYNGEERAKGNILERFSAQQFPDLHSELNLSSLELGDSALYFCASSVDRNNSPLHFGNGTRLTVT.

This sequence joins TRBV28 and TRBJ1-5; weak D call: TRBD1 (6 bases). This CDR3 is 16 amino acids long. Germline V gene sequence: CDR1 MDHEN, CDR2 SYDVKM. V lost 8 bases and J lost 3, with 20 bases in between. The CDR3 here is CASFLRTGQYNQPQHF. Written as DNA, the CDR3 is TGTGCCAGCTTCCTGCGAACAGGACAGTACAATCAGCCCCAGCATTTT. The full variable domain, completed using reference TRBV28 and TRBJ1-5, is DVKVTQSSRYLVKRTGEKVFLECVQDMDHENMFWYRQDPGLGLRLIYFSYDVKMKEKGDIPEGYSVSREKKERFSLILESASTNQTSMYLCASFLRTGQYNQPQHFGDGTRLSIL.

The chain recombines TRBV6-6 with TRBJ1-1; D gene uncertain. CDR1 is MNHNY, CDR2 SVGAGI, per germline (reference sequence). This CDR3 region has 14 residues. Trimming removed 9 bases from V and 1 base from J, with 15 bases in between. The CDR3 protein is CASRAGIGNTEAFF. CDR3 nucleotide sequence: TGTGCCAGTAGGGCGGGGATAGGGAACACTGAAGCTTTCTTT.

The rearrangement links TRBV25-1 to TRBJ2-3; D remains unclear. The V gene's germline CDR1 is MGHDK and CDR2 SYGVNS. V was pared by 3 bases and J by 1 base, with 14 bases between. This CDR3 comprises 16 residues. The CDR3 DNA reads TGTGCCAGCAGTGATCCATCCCGTAGGGGCACAGATACGCAGTATTTT. Translation: CASSDPSRRGTDTQYF. Looking up the rest from reference TRBV25-1 and TRBJ2-3 gives the full variable domain: EADIYQTPRYLVIGTGKKITLECSQTMGHDKMYWYQQDPGMELHLIHYSYGVNSTEKGDLSSESTVSRIRTEHFPLTLESARPSHTSQYLCASSDPSRRGTDTQYFGPGTRLTVL.

The V and J genes are TRBV4-1 and TRBJ1-2; D unresolved. With 0 bases removed from V and 7 bases from J, the gap between germline ends came to 18 bases. Germline V CDR1 and CDR2: MGHRA, YSYEKL. The CDR3 extends over 16 amino acids. The CDR3 DNA follows: TGCGCCAGCAGCCAAGATATGGCGAGCCTGTTTGGTGGCTACACCTTC. Protein product: CASSQDMASLFGGYTF.

About this clone: At one end, the junction sequence differs from germline, possibly due to a read error. The chain is built from TRBV7-7 and TRBJ2-3, with unresolved D. There are 15 residues in the CDR3. Germline V gene data show CDR1 as SSHAT and CDR2 as FNYEAQ (reference sequence). The CDR3 DNA reads as TGTGCTAGCAGCTTAGGAGTAGGGCGCACAGATACGCAGTATTTT. Encoded protein: CASSLGVGRTDTQYF.

The chain couples TRBV5-1 to TRBJ2-5; the match to TRBD2 covers 12 bases. Trimming cost V 0 bases and J 5 bases; bases outside gene matches: 5. CDR1 is SGHRS and CDR2 is YFSETQ in the germline V gene. This CDR3 is built from 16 residues. DNA for the CDR3: TGCGCCAGCAGCTTGGCTAGCGGGGGGGCGTATGAGACCCAGTACTTC. Translated: CASSLASGGAYETQYF.

V gene TRBV28 combines with J gene TRBJ1-2, with D hard to call. This CDR3 comprises 13 residues. V was trimmed by 5 bases and J by 2 bases, leaving 9 bases between them. Germline CDR1 is MDHEN and CDR2 is SYDVKM. Here the CDR3 DNA reads TGTGCCAGCAGTGGGTGGGCCAACTATGGCTACACCTTC. Protein: CASSGWANYGYTF.

This sequence joins TRBV10-2 and TRBJ2-7; maybe TRBD2 (5 bases). This CDR3 has 12 residues. Per the germline V gene, CDR1 is WSHSY and CDR2 is SAAADI. With 8 bases removed from V and 1 base from J, the gap between germline ends came to 9 bases. This chain's CDR3 is CASGSQSYEQYF. CDR3 DNA sequence: TGCGCCAGCGGGAGCCAATCCTACGAGCAGTACTTC.

As to this clone: Additional DNA sequences in this sample encode the identical CDR3. This chain uses TRBV30 with TRBJ1-1; a possible D gene is TRBD1 (5 bases). The CDR3 spans 14 residues. The germline V and J ends were trimmed by 3 bases and 11 bases, with 22 bases remaining between them. Germline-derived CDR1 and CDR2 are GTSNPN and SVGIG (reference sequence). CDR3 protein: CAWRSAVRALGAFF. The CDR3 DNA reads TGTGCCTGGAGGTCAGCCGTCAGGGCCTTAGGGGCTTTCTTT.

The rearrangement joins TRBV5-8 to TRBJ2-3; TRBD2 matches 11 bases. The germline V gene encodes CDR1 SGHTS and CDR2 YDEGEE. The CDR3 loop spans 17 amino acids. The junction had 8 bases not matched to a gene; V was cut back by 0 bases and J by 5 bases. This CDR3 reads CASSLGGLAGGQDTQYF. CDR3 sequence (DNA): TGTGCCAGCAGCTTGGGTGGCCTAGCGGGAGGACAAGATACGCAGTATTTT.

Concerning this clone: One end of the junction is discordant with germline, which a read error may explain. The V gene is TRBV2, the J gene TRBJ1-1, with unresolved D. The CDR3 covers 14 residues. Germline CDR1 is SNHLY and CDR2 is FYNNEI. CDR3 DNA sequence: TGTGCCAGCAGTGAAGCGCTTGAAAGGCAGCTAAAAGTCTTT. Protein: CASSEALERQLKVF. The full variable domain, rest sourced from reference TRBV2 and TRBJ1-1, is EPEVTQTPSHQVTQMGQEVILRCVPISNHLYFYWYRQILGQKVEFLVSFYNNEISEKSEIFDDQFSVERPDGSNFTLKIRSTKLEDSAMYFCASSEALERQLKVFGQGTRLTVV.

The rearrangement joins TRBV5-1 to TRBJ1-4; possibly TRBD1 for D (5 bases). From germline, CDR1 is SGHRS and CDR2 YFSETQ. V lost 3 bases, J lost 3 bases, and 15 bases lay in between. The length of the CDR3 is 16 residues. CDR3 in amino acids: CASSSNRQTANEKLFF. DNA for the CDR3: TGCGCCAGCAGCTCAAACCGACAGACTGCTAATGAAAAACTGTTTTTT.

The chain is built from TRBV2 and TRBJ2-2, with 7 bases identical to TRBD1. The CDR3 extends over 14 amino acids. The germline CDR1 and CDR2 sequences are SNHLY and FYNNEI. V dropped 6 bases and J dropped 6; count of bases not matched to a gene: 7. In DNA, the CDR3 is TGTGCCAGCAGAGACAGGGTGACGTCCGGGGAGCTGTTTTTT. This translates into CASRDRVTSGELFF.

This clone showed up just once. The V call is TRBV5-1, the J call TRBJ1-1; 9 bases map to TRBD1. CDR1 is SGHRS, CDR2 YFSETQ, per germline. The CDR3 spans 17 residues. The V gene end was trimmed by 4 bases and the J gene end by 4 bases; junction bases not matched to a gene: 14. The CDR3 reads CASSPDPRTGDGTEAFF. The CDR3 bases are TGCGCCAGCAGCCCCGACCCCCGGACAGGGGACGGCACTGAAGCTTTCTTT.

This clone was observed once. At one end the junction does not follow the germline gene, possibly because of a read error. This chain links TRBV28 with TRBJ2-7; D is perhaps TRBD1 or TRBD2 (6 bases each). Germline V gene sequence: CDR1 MDHEN, CDR2 SYDVKM. The length of the CDR3 is 11 residues. Here the CDR3 DNA reads TGTGCCAGCAGCGAAGGGGGGCTAGGGGACTTC. Translating gives CASSEGGLGDF.

The chain joins TRBV10-2 to TRBJ1-5; D is uncertain. Germline V CDR1 and CDR2: WSHSY, SAAADI. Trimming removed 4 bases from V and 2 bases from J, with 15 bases in between. The CDR3 is made up of 16 amino acids. The CDR3 loop reads CASSGSESNRNQPQHF. DNA of the CDR3: TGCGCCAGCAGTGGATCCGAGAGCAACCGCAATCAGCCCCAGCATTTT.